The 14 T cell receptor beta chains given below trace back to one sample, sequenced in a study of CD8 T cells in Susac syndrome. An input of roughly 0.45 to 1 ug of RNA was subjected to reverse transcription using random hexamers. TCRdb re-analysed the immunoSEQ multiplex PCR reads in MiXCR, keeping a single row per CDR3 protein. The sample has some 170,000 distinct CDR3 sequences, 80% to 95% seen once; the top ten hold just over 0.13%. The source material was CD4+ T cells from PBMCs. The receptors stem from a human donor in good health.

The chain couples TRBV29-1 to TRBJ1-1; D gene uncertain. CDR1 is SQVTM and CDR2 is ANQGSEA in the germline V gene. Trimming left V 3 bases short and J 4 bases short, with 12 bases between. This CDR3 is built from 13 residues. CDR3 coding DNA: TGCAGCGTTGAGGAGACCTCGGGCACTGAAGCTTTCTTT. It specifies CSVEETSGTEAFF.

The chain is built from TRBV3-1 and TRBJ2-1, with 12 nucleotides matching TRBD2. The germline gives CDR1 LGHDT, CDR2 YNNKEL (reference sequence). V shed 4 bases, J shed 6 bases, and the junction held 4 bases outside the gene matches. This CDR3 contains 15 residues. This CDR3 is CASSLTSGGRNEQFF. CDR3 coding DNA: TGTGCCAGCAGCCTCACTAGCGGGGGGCGCAATGAGCAGTTCTTC.

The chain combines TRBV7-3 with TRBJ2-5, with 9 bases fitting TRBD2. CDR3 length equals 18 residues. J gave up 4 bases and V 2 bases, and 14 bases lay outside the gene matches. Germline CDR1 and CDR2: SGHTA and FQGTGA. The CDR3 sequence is CASSLLAGGRAFPETQYF. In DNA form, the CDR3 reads TGTGCCAGCAGCTTACTGGCGGGGGGGCGGGCGTTTCCAGAGACCCAGTACTTC. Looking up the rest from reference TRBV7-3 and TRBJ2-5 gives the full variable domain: GAGVSQTPSNKVTEKGKYVELRCDPISGHTALYWYRQSLGQGPEFLIYFQGTGAADDSGLPNDRFFAVRPEGSVSTLKIQRTERGDSAVYLCASSLLAGGRAFPETQYFGPGTRLLVL.

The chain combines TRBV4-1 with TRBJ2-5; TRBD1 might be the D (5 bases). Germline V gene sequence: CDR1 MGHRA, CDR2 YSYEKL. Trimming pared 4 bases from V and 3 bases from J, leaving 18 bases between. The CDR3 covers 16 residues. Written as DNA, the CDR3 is TGCGCCAGCAGCCGAGGCTTGGGGCAGGGTGAAGAGACCCAGTACTTC. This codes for CASSRGLGQGEETQYF.

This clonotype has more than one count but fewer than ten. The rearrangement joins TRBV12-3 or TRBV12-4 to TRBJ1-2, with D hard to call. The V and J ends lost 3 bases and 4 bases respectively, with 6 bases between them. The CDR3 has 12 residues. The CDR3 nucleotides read TGTGCCAGCAGTTTGGACGTCTATGGCTACACCTTC. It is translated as CASSLDVYGYTF.

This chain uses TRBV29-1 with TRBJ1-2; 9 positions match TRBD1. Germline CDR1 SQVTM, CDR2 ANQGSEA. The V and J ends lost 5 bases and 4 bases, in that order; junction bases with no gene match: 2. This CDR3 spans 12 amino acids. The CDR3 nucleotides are TGCAGCGTTACGGGACAGGGCTATGGCTACACCTTC. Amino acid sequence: CSVTGQGYGYTF.

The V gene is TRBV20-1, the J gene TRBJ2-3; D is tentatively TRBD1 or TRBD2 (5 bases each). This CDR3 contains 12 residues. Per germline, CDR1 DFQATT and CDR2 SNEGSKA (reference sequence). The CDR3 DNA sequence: TGCATAGCGAGGGGTGGGGGAGATACGCAGTATTTT. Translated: CIARGGGDTQYF.

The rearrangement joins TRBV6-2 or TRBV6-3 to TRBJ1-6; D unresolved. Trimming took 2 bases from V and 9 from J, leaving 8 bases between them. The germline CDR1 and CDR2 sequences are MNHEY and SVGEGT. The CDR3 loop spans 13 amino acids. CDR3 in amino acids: CASSYVFPSPLHF. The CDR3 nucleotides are TGTGCCAGCAGTTACGTCTTCCCTTCACCCCTCCACTTT.

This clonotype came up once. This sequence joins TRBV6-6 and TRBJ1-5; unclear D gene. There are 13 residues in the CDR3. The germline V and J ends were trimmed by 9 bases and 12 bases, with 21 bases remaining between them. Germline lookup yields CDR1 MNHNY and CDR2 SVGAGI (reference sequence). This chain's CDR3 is CARLSGSRIVQHF. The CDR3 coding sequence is TGTGCCAGGTTGAGTGGCAGTCGGATAGTCCAGCATTTT.

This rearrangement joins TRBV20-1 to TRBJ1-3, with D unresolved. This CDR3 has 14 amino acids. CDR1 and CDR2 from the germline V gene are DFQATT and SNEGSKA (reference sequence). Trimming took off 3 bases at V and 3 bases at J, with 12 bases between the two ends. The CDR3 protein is CSARRGTGGNTIYF. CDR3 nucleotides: TGCAGTGCTAGGCGGGGAACGGGTGGAAACACCATATATTTT.

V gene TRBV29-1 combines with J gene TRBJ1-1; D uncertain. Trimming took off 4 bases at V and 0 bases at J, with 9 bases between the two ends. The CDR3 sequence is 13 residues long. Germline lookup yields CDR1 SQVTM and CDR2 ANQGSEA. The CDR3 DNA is TGCAGCGTTGGGTCTACATTGAACACTGAAGCTTTCTTT. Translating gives CSVGSTLNTEAFF.

The CDR3: CSAGPSRGLRDYGYTF. In DNA form, the CDR3 reads TGCAGTGCTGGACCTAGCAGGGGGCTTAGGGACTATGGCTACACCTTC. V is TRBV20-1 and J is TRBJ1-2, with 8 positions matching TRBD1. The CDR3 is 16 residues long. From germline, CDR1 is DFQATT and CDR2 SNEGSKA (reference sequence). Germline trimming cut 5 bases from V and 3 bases from J; bases unmatched to any gene: 14.

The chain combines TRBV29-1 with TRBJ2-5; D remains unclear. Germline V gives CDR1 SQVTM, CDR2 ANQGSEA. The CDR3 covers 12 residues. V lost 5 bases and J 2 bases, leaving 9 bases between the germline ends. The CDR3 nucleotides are TGCAGCGTTACGTTAGCTCAAGAGACCCAGTACTTC. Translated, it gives CSVTLAQETQYF.

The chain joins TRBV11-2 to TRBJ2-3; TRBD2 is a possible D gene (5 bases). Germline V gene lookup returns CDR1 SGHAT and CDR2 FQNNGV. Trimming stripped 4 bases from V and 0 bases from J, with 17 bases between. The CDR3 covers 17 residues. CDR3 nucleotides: TGTGCCAGCAGCTCCCTTGGACTGACACTAAGCACAGATACGCAGTATTTT. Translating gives CASSSLGLTLSTDTQYF.